This is a list of T cell receptor beta chains from one sample in a study of blood T cell repertoires in COVID-19. TCRdb's table, derived via immunoSEQ multiplex PCR, lists solely in-frame clones and lacks some. This table holds under 140,000 clones, about 75% found once. Sequenced material: peripheral blood. The receptors stem from a woman aged 80 or older with active or convalescent COVID-19. Both conserved end residues are part of each CDR3. D genes are given only for firm matches. Expanded clones are given a class, and other clones once, few, many or no size at all.

TRBV10-1	.	TRBJ2-1	.	TGCGCCAGCAGTGCATCTAGTCATCAGCAGTTCTTC	CASSASSHQQFF
TRBV7-3	.	TRBJ2-2	.	TGTGCCAGCAGCTTAATGGGGCCCACGAACACCGGGGAGCTGTTTTTT	CASSLMGPTNTGELFF
TRBV5-1	.	TRBJ1-4	.	TGCGCCAGCAGCTTTTCGGGTCCTAATGAAAAACTGTTTTTT	CASSFSGPNEKLFF
TRBV10-3	.	TRBJ1-1	once	TGTGCCATCAGTGAGATACACTCCAGGTACACTGAAGCTTTCTTT	CAISEIHSRYTEAFF
TRBV5-1	TRBD1	TRBJ1-4	.	TGCGCCAGCAGCGGGACAGGGGGGCCCGGGCTAAGGGAAAAACTGTTTTTT	CASSGTGGPGLREKLFF
TRBV5-6	.	TRBJ1-2	.	TGTGCCAGCAGCCCTTACGGGTATGGCTACACCTTC	CASSPYGYGYTF
TRBV5-1	TRBD2	TRBJ2-1	.	TGCGCCAGCAGCTTGGCAACGGGAGGGCTTTCGAACAATGAGCAGTTCTTC	CASSLATGGLSNNEQFF
TRBV9	.	TRBJ1-3	few	TGTGCCAGCAGCGTAGCTTTGGGGGGCTCTGGAAACACCATATATTTT	CASSVALGGSGNTIYF
TRBV20-1	TRBD2	TRBJ2-2	.	TGCAGTGCTAGTCCTAGCGGGAGTTTCGGGGAGCTGTTTTTT	CSASPSGSFGELFF
TRBV5-1	.	TRBJ2-3	few	TGCGCCAGCAGTTTCCAGGGGTCAGATACGCAGTATTTT	CASSFQGSDTQYF
TRBV18	.	TRBJ2-3	.	TGTGCCAGCTCACCACTTACTAGCACAGATACGCAGTATTTT	CASSPLTSTDTQYF
TRBV5-4	TRBD2	TRBJ2-1	.	TGTGCCAGCAGCAGACTAGCGGGTGTTGGCTCCTACAATGAGCAGTTCTTC	CASSRLAGVGSYNEQFF
TRBV4-3	TRBD2	TRBJ2-7	.	TGCGCCAGCAGCCGAGGACTAGCGGTGCTCTACGAGCAGTACTTC	CASSRGLAVLYEQYF
TRBV6-5	.	TRBJ1-3	.	TGTGCCAGCAGTAGGGACACGGTCTCTGGAAACACCATATATTTT	CASSRDTVSGNTIYF
TRBV29-1	TRBD2	TRBJ2-3	.	TGCAGCGTTGAGGGACTAGCGGATGGAAGCACAGATACGCAGTATTTT	CSVEGLADGSTDTQYF
TRBV20-1	.	TRBJ1-2	.	TGCAGTGCTAGTCAGCCCAGGCGAGACTATGGCTACACCTTC	CSASQPRRDYGYTF
TRBV28	TRBD2	TRBJ2-3	.	TGTGCCAGCAGCAGCGGGAGTTACAAAGATACGCAGTATTTT	CASSSGSYKDTQYF
TRBV6-5	TRBD2	TRBJ2-3	.	TGTGCCACAGCGGGGGGGCAGGATCGCACAGATACGCAGTATTTT	CATAGGQDRTDTQYF
TRBV10-3	TRBD2	TRBJ2-1	.	TGTGCCATCAGTTACAGCGGGGTCTACAATGAGCAGTTCTTC	CAISYSGVYNEQFF
TRBV25-1	.	TRBJ2-1	.	TGTGCCAGCGGCGCAGACAGAGCCAATGAGCAGTTCTTC	CASGADRANEQFF